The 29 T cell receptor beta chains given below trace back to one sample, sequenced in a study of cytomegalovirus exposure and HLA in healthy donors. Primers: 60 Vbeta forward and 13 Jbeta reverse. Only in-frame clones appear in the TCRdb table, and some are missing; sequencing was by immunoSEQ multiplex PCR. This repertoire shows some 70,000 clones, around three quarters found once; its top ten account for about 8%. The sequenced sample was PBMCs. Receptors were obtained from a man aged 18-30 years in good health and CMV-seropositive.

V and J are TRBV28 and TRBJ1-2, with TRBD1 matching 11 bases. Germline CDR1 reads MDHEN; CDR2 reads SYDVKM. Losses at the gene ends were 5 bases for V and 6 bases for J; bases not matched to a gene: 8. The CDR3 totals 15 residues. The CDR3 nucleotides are TGTGCCAGCAGTGGCCCGGGACAGGGGGACGATGGCTACACCTTC. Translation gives CASSGPGQGDDGYTF.

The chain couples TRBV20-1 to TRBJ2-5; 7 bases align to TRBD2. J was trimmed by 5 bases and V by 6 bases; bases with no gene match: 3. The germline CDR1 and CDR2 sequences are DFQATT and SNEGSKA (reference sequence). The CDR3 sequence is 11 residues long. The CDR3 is CSAELAETQYF. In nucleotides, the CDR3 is TGCAGTGCGGAACTAGCGGAGACCCAGTACTTC.

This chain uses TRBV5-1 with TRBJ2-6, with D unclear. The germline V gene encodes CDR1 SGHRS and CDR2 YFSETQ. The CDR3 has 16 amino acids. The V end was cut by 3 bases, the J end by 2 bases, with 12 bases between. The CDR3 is CASSSEVKAGANVLTF. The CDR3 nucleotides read TGCGCCAGCAGCTCCGAGGTAAAGGCTGGGGCCAACGTCCTGACTTTC. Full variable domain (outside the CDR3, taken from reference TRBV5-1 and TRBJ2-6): KAGVTQTPRYLIKTRGQQVTLSCSPISGHRSVSWYQQTPGQGLQFLFEYFSETQRNKGNFPGRFSGRQFSNSRSEMNVSTLELGDSALYLCASSSEVKAGANVLTFGAGSRLTVL.

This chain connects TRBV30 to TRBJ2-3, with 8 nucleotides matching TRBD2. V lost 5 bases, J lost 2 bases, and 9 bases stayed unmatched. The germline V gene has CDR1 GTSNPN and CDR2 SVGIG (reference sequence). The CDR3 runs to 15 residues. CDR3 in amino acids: CAWGGAGGSTDTQYF. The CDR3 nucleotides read TGTGCCTGGGGTGGGGCGGGAGGATCCACAGATACGCAGTATTTT.

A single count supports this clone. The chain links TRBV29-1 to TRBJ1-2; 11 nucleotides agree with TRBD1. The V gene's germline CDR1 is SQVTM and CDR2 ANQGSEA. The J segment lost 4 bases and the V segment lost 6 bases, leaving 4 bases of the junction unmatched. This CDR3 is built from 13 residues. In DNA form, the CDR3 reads TGCAGCGTCCCGGGACAGGGGGGCTATGGCTACACCTTC. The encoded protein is CSVPGQGGYGYTF. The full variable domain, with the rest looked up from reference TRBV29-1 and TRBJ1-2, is SAVISQKPSRDICQRGTSLTIQCQVDSQVTMMFWYRQQPGQSLTLIATANQGSEATYESGFVIDKFPISRPNLTFSTLTVSNMSPEDSSIYLCSVPGQGGYGYTFGSGTRLTVV.

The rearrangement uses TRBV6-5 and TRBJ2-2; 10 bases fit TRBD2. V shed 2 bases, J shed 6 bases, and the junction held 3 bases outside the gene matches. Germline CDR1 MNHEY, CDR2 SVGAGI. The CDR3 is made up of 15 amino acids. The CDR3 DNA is TGTGCCAGCAGTTACAGCGGGGGGGCCTCCGGGGAGCTGTTTTTT. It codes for CASSYSGGASGELFF.

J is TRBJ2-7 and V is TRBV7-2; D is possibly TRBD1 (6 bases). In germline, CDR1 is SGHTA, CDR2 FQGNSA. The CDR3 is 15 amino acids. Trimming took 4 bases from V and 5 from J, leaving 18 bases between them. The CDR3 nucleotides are TGTGCCAGCAGCTCCAACAGGGCTCGAGTTAACGAGCAGTACTTC. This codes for CASSSNRARVNEQYF.

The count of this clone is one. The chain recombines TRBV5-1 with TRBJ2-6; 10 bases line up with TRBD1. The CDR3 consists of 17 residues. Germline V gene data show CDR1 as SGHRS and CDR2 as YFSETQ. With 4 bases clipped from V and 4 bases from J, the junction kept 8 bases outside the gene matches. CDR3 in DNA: TGCGCCAGCAGCCCCGGGACAGGGGTGCGCGGGGCCAACGTCCTGACTTTC. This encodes CASSPGTGVRGANVLTF.

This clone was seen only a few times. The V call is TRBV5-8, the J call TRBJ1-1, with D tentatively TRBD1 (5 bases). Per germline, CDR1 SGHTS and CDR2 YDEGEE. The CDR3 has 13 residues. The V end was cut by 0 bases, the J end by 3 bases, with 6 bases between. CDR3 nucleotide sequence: TGTGCCAGCAGCTTGGGGGACTACACTGAAGCTTTCTTT. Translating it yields CASSLGDYTEAFF.

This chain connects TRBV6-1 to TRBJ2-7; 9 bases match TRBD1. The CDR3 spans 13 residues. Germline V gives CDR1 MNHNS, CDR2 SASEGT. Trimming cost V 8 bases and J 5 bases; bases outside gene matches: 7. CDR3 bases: TGTGCCAGCCGAAGGACAGGGGTCGACGAGCAGTACTTC. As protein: CASRRTGVDEQYF.

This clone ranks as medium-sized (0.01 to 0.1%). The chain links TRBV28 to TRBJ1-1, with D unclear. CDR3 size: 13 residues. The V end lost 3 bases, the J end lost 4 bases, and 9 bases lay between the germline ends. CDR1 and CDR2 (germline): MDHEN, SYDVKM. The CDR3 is CASSFRQPTEAFF. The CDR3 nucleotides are TGTGCCAGCAGTTTCCGACAACCCACTGAAGCTTTCTTT.

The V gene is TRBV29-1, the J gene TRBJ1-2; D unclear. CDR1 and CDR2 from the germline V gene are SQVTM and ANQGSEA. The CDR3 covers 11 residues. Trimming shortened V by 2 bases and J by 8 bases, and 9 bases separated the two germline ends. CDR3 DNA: TGCAGCGTTGAATCCCCGTCCGGCTACACCTTC. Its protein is CSVESPSGYTF.

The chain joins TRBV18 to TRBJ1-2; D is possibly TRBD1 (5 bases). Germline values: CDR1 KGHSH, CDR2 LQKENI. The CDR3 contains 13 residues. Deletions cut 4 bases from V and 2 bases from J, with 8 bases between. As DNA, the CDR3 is TGTGCCAGCTCACATGACAGCAACTATGGCTACACCTTC. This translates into CASSHDSNYGYTF.

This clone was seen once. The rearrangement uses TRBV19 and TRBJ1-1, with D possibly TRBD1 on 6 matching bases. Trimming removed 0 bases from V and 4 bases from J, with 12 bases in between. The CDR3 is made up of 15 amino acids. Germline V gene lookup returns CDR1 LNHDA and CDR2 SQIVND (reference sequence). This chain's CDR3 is CASSIDQGSSTEAFF. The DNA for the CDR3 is TGTGCCAGTAGTATAGATCAGGGGTCATCCACTGAAGCTTTCTTT.

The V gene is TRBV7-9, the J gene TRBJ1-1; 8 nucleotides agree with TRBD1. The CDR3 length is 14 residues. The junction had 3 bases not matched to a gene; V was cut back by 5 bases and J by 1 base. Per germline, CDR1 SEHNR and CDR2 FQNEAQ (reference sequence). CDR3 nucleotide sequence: TGTGCCAGCAGCATCGGACAGGGGAACACTGAAGCTTTCTTT. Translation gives CASSIGQGNTEAFF.

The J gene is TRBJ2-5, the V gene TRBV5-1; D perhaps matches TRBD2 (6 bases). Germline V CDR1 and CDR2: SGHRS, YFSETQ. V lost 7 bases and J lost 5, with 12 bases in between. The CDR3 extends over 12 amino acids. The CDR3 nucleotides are TGCGCCAGCGCGACCGGAGGGGAGACCCAGTACTTC. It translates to CASATGGETQYF.

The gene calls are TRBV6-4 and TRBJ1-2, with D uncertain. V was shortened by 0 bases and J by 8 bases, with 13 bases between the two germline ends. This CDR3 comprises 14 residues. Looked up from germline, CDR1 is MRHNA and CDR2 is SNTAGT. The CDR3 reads CASSDSNRFGGYTF. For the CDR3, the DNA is TGTGCCAGCAGTGACTCGAATCGCTTCGGGGGCTACACCTTC.

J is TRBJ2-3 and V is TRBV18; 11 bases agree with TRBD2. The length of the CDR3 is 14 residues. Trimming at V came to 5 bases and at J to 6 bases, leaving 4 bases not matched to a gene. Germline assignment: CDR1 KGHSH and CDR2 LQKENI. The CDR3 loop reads CASSSSGGFDTQYF. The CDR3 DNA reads TGTGCCAGCTCATCTAGCGGGGGGTTTGATACGCAGTATTTT. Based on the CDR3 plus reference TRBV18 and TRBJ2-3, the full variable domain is NAGVMQNPRHLVRRRGQEARLRCSPMKGHSHVYWYRQLPEEGLKFMVYLQKENIIDESGMPKERFSAEFPKEGPSILRIQQVVRGDSAAYFCASSSSGGFDTQYFGPGTRLTVL.

CDR3 region: CASSLGGGSEAFF. For the CDR3, the DNA is TGTGCCAGCAGCCTAGGGGGGGGCTCTGAAGCTTTCTTT. V is TRBV25-1 and J is TRBJ1-1; D perhaps matches TRBD1 (6 bases). V was cut by 6 bases and J by 6 bases, with 14 bases left in between. CDR3 length equals 13 residues. CDR1 is MGHDK and CDR2 is SYGVNS in the germline V gene.

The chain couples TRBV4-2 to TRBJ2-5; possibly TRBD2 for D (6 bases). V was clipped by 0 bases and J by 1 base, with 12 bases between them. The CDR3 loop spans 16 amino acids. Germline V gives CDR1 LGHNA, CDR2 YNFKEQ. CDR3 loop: CASSQDHQGLQETQYF. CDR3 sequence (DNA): TGTGCCAGCAGCCAAGATCACCAGGGACTCCAAGAGACCCAGTACTTC.

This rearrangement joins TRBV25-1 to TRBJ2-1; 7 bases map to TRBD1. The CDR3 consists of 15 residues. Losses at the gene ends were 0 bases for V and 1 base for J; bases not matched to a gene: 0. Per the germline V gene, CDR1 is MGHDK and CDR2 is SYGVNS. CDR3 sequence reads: CASSEYRGSYNEQFF. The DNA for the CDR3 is TGTGCCAGCAGTGAATACAGGGGGTCCTACAATGAGCAGTTCTTC.

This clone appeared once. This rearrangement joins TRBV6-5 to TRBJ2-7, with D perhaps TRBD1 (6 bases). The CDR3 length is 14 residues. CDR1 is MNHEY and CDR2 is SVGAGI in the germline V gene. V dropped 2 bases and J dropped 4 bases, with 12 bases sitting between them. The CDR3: CASSYGGRGYEQYF. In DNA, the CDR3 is TGTGCCAGCAGTTACGGGGGCAGGGGATACGAGCAGTACTTC.

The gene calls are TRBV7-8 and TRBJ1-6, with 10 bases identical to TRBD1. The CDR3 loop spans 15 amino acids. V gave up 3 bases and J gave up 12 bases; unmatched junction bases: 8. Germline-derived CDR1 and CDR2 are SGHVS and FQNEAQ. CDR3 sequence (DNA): TGTGCCAGCAGCTTCCGGGACAGGGGCAGTGGACCCCTCCACTTT. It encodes CASSFRDRGSGPLHF. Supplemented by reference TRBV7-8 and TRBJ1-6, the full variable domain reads GAGVSQSPRYKVAKRGQDVALRCDPISGHVSLFWYQQALGQGPEFLTYFQNEAQLDKSGLPSDRFFAERPEGSVSTLKIQRTQQEDSAVYLCASSFRDRGSGPLHFGNGTRLTVT.

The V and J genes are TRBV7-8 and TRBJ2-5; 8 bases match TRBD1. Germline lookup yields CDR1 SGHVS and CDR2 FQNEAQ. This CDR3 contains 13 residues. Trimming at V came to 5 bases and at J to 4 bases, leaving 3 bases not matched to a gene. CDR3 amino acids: CASSGRGLETQYF. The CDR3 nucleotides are TGTGCCAGCAGCGGCAGGGGGCTAGAGACCCAGTACTTC.

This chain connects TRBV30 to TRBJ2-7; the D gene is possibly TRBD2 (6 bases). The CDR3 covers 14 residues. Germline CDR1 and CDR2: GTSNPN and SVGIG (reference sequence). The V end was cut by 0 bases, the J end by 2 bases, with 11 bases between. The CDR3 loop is CAWSVGRDPYEQYF. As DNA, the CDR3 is TGTGCCTGGAGTGTTGGGCGGGACCCCTACGAGCAGTACTTC.

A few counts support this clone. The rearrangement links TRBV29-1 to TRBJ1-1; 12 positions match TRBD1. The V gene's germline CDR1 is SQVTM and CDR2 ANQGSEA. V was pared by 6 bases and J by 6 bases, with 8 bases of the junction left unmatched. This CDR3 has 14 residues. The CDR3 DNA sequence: TGCAGCGTATCCTCGGGACAGGGGGCTTCTGAAGCTTTCTTT. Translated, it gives CSVSSGQGASEAFF.

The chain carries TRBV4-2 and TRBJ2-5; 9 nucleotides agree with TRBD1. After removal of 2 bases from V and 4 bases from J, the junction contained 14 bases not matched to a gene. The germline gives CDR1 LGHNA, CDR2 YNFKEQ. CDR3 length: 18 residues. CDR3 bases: TGTGCCAGCAGCCAATCCGGTGCCCAGGACAGGGGAACAGAGACCCAGTACTTC. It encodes CASSQSGAQDRGTETQYF.

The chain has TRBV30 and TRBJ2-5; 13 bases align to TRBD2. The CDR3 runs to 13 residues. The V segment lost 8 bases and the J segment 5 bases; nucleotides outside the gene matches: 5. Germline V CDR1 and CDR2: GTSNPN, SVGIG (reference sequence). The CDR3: CAHQLAGGETQYF. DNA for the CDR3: TGTGCCCACCAACTAGCGGGGGGGGAGACCCAGTACTTC.

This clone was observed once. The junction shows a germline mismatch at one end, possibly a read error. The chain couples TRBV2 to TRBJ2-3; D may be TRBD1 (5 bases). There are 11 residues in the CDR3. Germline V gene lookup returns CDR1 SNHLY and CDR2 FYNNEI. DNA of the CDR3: TGTGCCAGCAGTGAAGAAGACAGACGAAATTTT. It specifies CASSEEDRRNF. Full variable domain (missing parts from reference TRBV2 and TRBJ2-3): EPEVTQTPSHQVTQMGQEVILRCVPISNHLYFYWYRQILGQKVEFLVSFYNNEISEKSEIFDDQFSVERPDGSNFTLKIRSTKLEDSAMYFCASSEEDRRNFGPGTRLTVL.